This entry describes one TCR beta chain. This entry belongs to a study of blood T cell repertoires in COVID-19. Across the study: Whether acute or convalescent, the COVID-19 samples came from the United States, Italy and Spain. PBMCs, B-cell-depleted T cells, or T cells provided the cDNA or gDNA that made up the material.

As originally analysed: Scientists estimated how many nucleated cells there were by amplifying reference gene primers. Repertoires were generated with immunoSEQ multiplex PCR, while TCRdb's copy carries only in-frame clones and drops some. Clone size and the V and J calls come from that table; the DNA yielded D and trimming. Among about 150,000 clones, 65% to 90% were seen once, and the ten largest hold about 12%. Enrollment of patients from Seattle took place during active infection, with longitudinal follow-up. The sample taken for sequencing was peripheral blood. The sequence was collected from an older woman with COVID-19, enrolled during active disease.

The CDR3 DNA reads TGTGCCAGCAAGACAGGACCTAGGGGCACTGAAGCTTTCTTT. Translation gives CASKTGPRGTEAFF. The gene calls are TRBV25-1 and TRBJ1-1; tentative D call: TRBD1 (6 bases). The CDR3 has 14 amino acids. Trimming shortened V by 7 bases and J by 4 bases, and 16 bases separated the two germline ends. CDR1 is MGHDK, CDR2 SYGVNS, per germline.